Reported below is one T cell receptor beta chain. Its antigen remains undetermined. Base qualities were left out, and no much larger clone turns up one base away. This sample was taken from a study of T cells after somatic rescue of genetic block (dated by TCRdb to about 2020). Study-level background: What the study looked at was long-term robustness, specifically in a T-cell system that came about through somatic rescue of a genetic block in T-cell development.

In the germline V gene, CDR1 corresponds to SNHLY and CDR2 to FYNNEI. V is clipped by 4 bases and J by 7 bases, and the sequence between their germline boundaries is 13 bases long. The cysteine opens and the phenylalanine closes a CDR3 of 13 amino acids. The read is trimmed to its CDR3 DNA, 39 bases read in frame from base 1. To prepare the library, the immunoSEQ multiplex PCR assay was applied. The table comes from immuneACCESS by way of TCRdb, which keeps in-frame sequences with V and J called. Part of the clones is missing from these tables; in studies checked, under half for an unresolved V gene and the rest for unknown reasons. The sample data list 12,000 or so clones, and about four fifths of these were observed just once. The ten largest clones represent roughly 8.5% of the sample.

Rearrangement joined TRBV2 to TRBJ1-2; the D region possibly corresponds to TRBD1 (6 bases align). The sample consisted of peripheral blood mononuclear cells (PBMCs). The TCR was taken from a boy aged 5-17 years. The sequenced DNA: TGTGCCAGCAGTGCCACAGGGCCCCCTGGCTACACCTTC. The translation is CASSATGPPGYTF.